A single sample gave rise to the 21 T cell receptor beta chains below, sequenced in a study of OX40 agonist ivuxolimab in advanced cancers. Profiling relied on immunoSEQ multiplex PCR, and the TCRdb table lists in-frame clones only, not all of them. The sample records fewer than 55,000 clones, 84% being singletons. Specimen: CD4+ or CD8+ T cells sorted from blood, collected in a trial of the OX40 agonist ivuxolimab. These receptors were obtained from an adult with an advanced solid tumor such as melanoma, head and neck, liver or kidney cancer.

J is TRBJ1-6 and V is TRBV6-5; possible D gene TRBD1, 5 bases. The CDR3 runs 15 residues. CDR1 is MNHEY, CDR2 SVGAGI, per germline. V dropped 5 bases and J dropped 0 bases, with 8 bases sitting between them. CDR3 residues: CASSAGFSYNSPLHF. In DNA form, the CDR3 reads TGTGCCAGCAGTGCAGGGTTCTCCTATAATTCACCCCTCCACTTT.

The gene calls are TRBV6-5 and TRBJ1-2; no reliable D call. The germline V gene has CDR1 MNHEY and CDR2 SVGAGI. Trimming stripped 5 bases from V and 1 base from J, with 8 bases between. This CDR3 has 13 residues. CDR3 sequence (DNA): TGTGCCAGCAGTCCCCGGCTTAACTATGGCTACACCTTC. Translating gives CASSPRLNYGYTF.

V usage is TRBV10-2 and J usage is TRBJ2-3; D is uncertain. This CDR3 contains 15 residues. Between the trimmed V and J ends, which lost 8 bases and 5 bases, there was a span of 20 bases. CDR1 and CDR2 from the germline V gene are WSHSY and SAAADI. The CDR3 here is CASCCDPRRRDTQYF. The CDR3 DNA reads TGCGCCAGCTGCTGCGACCCCCGACGGAGAGATACGCAGTATTTT.

For the CDR3, the DNA is TGTGCCAGTAGCATCTCCCCTTGGATAGGAATCTACGAGCAGTACTTC. Its protein product is CASSISPWIGIYEQYF. V is TRBV19 and J is TRBJ2-7; the D is unclear. The CDR3 contains 16 residues. Germline lookup yields CDR1 LNHDA and CDR2 SQIVND (reference sequence). Trimming left V 6 bases short and J 3 bases short, with 21 bases between. The full variable domain, in which reference TRBV19 and TRBJ2-7 provide the parts outside the CDR3, is DGGITQSPKYLFRKEGQNVTLSCEQNLNHDAMYWYRQDPGQGLRLIYYSQIVNDFQKGDIAEGYSVSREKKESFPLTVTSAQKNPTAFYLCASSISPWIGIYEQYFGPGTRLTVT.

The chain carries TRBV14 and TRBJ2-5; D gene uncertain. Trimming removed 0 bases from V and 2 bases from J, with 7 bases in between. Germline V gene data show CDR1 as SGHDN and CDR2 as FVKESK. The CDR3 runs 14 residues. DNA for the CDR3: TGTGCCAGCAGCCAAGATTGGTTACAAGAGACCCAGTACTTC. Its translation: CASSQDWLQETQYF.

J is TRBJ2-5 and V is TRBV7-7; 10 bases are shared with TRBD2. The J call may be mistaken, given a closer DNA end match to TRBJ2-7. The CDR3 extends over 15 amino acids. Germline V gene sequence: CDR1 SSHAT, CDR2 FNYEAQ (reference sequence). DNA of the CDR3: TGTGCCAGCAGCTTAGACCTAGCGGGAGCTGACGAGCAGTACTTC. This sequence encodes CASSLDLAGADEQYF.

This chain joins TRBV30 and TRBJ2-7; D might be TRBD1 or TRBD2, each matching 5 bases. Germline values: CDR1 GTSNPN, CDR2 SVGIG (reference sequence). The CDR3 sequence is 14 residues long. Trimming shortened V by 0 bases and J by 6 bases, and 15 bases separated the two germline ends. The chain's CDR3 is CAWSVFKGGGEQYF. The DNA for the CDR3 is TGTGCCTGGAGTGTATTCAAGGGTGGGGGCGAGCAGTACTTC. Looking up the rest from reference TRBV30 and TRBJ2-7 gives the full variable domain: SQTIHQWPATLVQPVGSPLSLECTVEGTSNPNLYWYRQAAGRGLQLLFYSVGIGQISSEVPQNLSASRPQDRQFILSSKKLLLSDSGFYLCAWSVFKGGGEQYFGPGTRLTVT.

The chain joins TRBV9 to TRBJ1-2, with D unresolved. CDR3 length equals 17 residues. Deletions cut 0 bases from V and 4 bases from J, with 19 bases between. Germline V gives CDR1 SGDLS, CDR2 YYNGEE. The CDR3 reads CASSVEVVPRLGYGYTF. The CDR3 DNA reads as TGTGCCAGCAGCGTAGAGGTGGTACCCAGGTTGGGCTATGGCTACACCTTC.

V gene TRBV5-1 combines with J gene TRBJ2-2, with TRBD1 matching over 8 bases. CDR1 is SGHRS and CDR2 is YFSETQ in the germline V gene. Unmatched junction bases numbered 4, after V lost 4 bases and J lost 5 bases. The CDR3 is made up of 14 amino acids. CDR3 DNA: TGCGCCAGCAGCATCGGGACAGGTACCGGGGAGCTGTTTTTT. Amino acids: CASSIGTGTGELFF.

The genes are TRBV30 and TRBJ1-4, with TRBD1 identical over 8 bases. The ends lost 5 bases at V and 5 bases at J; junction bases unmatched: 16. The CDR3 is 17 amino acids. Germline values: CDR1 GTSNPN, CDR2 SVGIG (reference sequence). CDR3 residues: CAWGPPRQGLGNEKLFF. CDR3 DNA: TGTGCCTGGGGACCACCTCGACAGGGGCTAGGGAATGAAAAACTGTTTTTT.

This clone was found once. The V call is TRBV7-6, the J call TRBJ2-7; weak D call: TRBD1 (6 bases). The V end lost 7 bases, the J end lost 2 bases, and 6 bases lay between the germline ends. CDR3 length: 11 residues. Germline V gene sequence: CDR1 SGHVS, CDR2 FNYEAQ. In DNA, the CDR3 is TGTGCCAGCACAGGGGCCTACGAGCAGTACTTC. Its protein product is CASTGAYEQYF.

The CDR3 here is CASSSLAGARETQYF. The DNA of the CDR3 is TGTGCCAGCAGTTCCCTAGCGGGAGCACGGGAGACCCAGTACTTC. The J gene is TRBJ2-5, the V gene TRBV27, with 10 bases fitting TRBD2. CDR1 and CDR2 (germline): MNHEY, SMNVEV (reference sequence). The CDR3 is 15 residues long. The junction had 7 bases not matched to a gene; V was cut back by 4 bases and J by 5 bases.

The CDR3 region has the DNA TGTGCCAGCAGACCCAGGGGGCATGAGCAGTTCTTC. It codes for CASRPRGHEQFF. The gene calls are TRBV6-5 and TRBJ2-1; 8 positions match TRBD1. The germline V gene has CDR1 MNHEY and CDR2 SVGAGI. The CDR3 is 12 residues long. V was clipped by 6 bases and J by 8 bases; unmatched bases: 3.

The J gene is TRBJ2-5, the V gene TRBV19; no definite D call. The germline V gene encodes CDR1 LNHDA and CDR2 SQIVND (reference sequence). The V gene lost 4 bases and the J gene lost 5 bases, with 20 bases spanning the gap. This CDR3 has 16 residues. CDR3 loop: CASSTGIQRTAETQYF. The CDR3 nucleotides are TGTGCCAGTAGTACCGGAATACAGAGGACCGCCGAGACCCAGTACTTC. The complete variable domain, with remaining parts taken from reference TRBV19 and TRBJ2-5, reads DGGITQSPKYLFRKEGQNVTLSCEQNLNHDAMYWYRQDPGQGLRLIYYSQIVNDFQKGDIAEGYSVSREKKESFPLTVTSAQKNPTAFYLCASSTGIQRTAETQYFGPGTRLLVL.

This clone has only one observation. The gene calls are TRBV28 and TRBJ1-1; the D is unclear. Germline CDR1 is MDHEN and CDR2 is SYDVKM. There are 13 residues in the CDR3. V was trimmed by 3 bases and J by 5 bases, leaving 10 bases between them. The chain's CDR3 is CASSFAGGTEAFF. The CDR3 DNA is TGTGCCAGCAGTTTCGCTGGAGGGACTGAAGCTTTCTTT.

The J gene is TRBJ2-2, the V gene TRBV7-3; TRBD2 is a possible D gene (5 bases). Germline V gives CDR1 SGHTA, CDR2 FQGTGA. V lost 10 bases to trimming and J lost 4 bases, with 13 bases between them. This CDR3 contains 13 residues. The CDR3 reads CATSYRGTGELFF. In DNA, the CDR3 is TGTGCCACCTCTTACCGGGGCACCGGGGAGCTGTTTTTT.

The chain employs TRBV28 and TRBJ2-5; D unclear. This CDR3 comprises 12 residues. Trimming cost V 3 bases and J 1 base, with 3 bases left between them. Germline lookup yields CDR1 MDHEN and CDR2 SYDVKM. CDR3 protein: CASSLGQETQYF. The CDR3 nucleotides read TGTGCCAGCAGTTTGGGCCAAGAGACCCAGTACTTC.

The chain uses TRBV7-6 and TRBJ2-1, with D perhaps matching TRBD1 (7 bases). CDR3 length equals 14 residues. Trimming stripped 11 bases from V and 0 bases from J, with 14 bases between. Germline-derived CDR1 and CDR2 are SGHVS and FNYEAQ. The DNA of the CDR3 is TGTGCCTCCAGGGGGGCGGACTCCTACAATGAGCAGTTCTTC. As protein: CASRGADSYNEQFF. Filled out from reference TRBV7-6 and TRBJ2-1, the complete variable domain reads GAGVSQSPRYKVTKRGQDVALRCDPISGHVSLYWYRQALGQGPEFLTYFNYEAQQDKSGLPNDRFSAERPEGSISTLTIQRTEQRDSAMYRCASRGADSYNEQFFGPGTRLTVL.

This chain uses TRBV7-8 with TRBJ1-6; D unresolved. The CDR3 spans 11 residues. Germline CDR1 reads SGHVS; CDR2 reads FQNEAQ. Trimming shortened V by 5 bases and J by 7 bases, and 3 bases separated the two germline ends. The chain's CDR3 is CASSHNSPLHF. CDR3 coding DNA: TGTGCCAGCAGCCACAATTCACCCCTCCACTTT.

For this clone: Given a far larger clone just one base away, this is likely a sequencing read error. The V call is TRBV6-1, the J call TRBJ2-7; 7 bases map to TRBD1. The CDR3 runs 15 residues. CDR1 and CDR2 from the germline V gene are MNHNS and SASEGT. J lost 3 bases, V lost 6 bases, and 11 bases had no gene match. CDR3 coding DNA: TGTGCCAGCAGCGAAACGACAGGGTTGGGCTACGAGCAGTACTTC. This codes for CASSETTGLGYEQYF.

The V call is TRBV15, the J call TRBJ2-7; D not certain. V was trimmed by 6 bases and J by 3 bases, leaving 12 bases between them. The CDR3 runs to 13 residues. Germline-derived CDR1 and CDR2 are LNHNV and YYDKDF (reference sequence). The CDR3 coding sequence is TGTGCCACCAGTGATGGAAAGGGCTACGAGCAGTACTTC. This translates into CATSDGKGYEQYF.